The 10 T cell receptor beta chains reported below all come from one sample, sequenced in a study of cytomegalovirus exposure and HLA in healthy donors. 60 Vbeta and 13 Jbeta primers were used in PCR. Profiled with immunoSEQ multiplex PCR; TCRdb holds only in-frame clones, not every one. Seen here are some 140,000 clones, about three quarters observed once, and the top ten hold more than 0.9%. Sequencing was done on a sample of PBMCs. These receptors were obtained from a male donor in good health and CMV-seropositive.

The chain is built from TRBV5-1 and TRBJ2-7; TRBD1 is a possible D gene (6 bases). The CDR3 is 16 amino acids. Germline CDR1 is SGHRS and CDR2 is YFSETQ. The V end was cut by 2 bases, the J end by 6 bases, with 21 bases between. CDR3 amino acids: CASSLSPQGTWGEQYF. In nucleotides, the CDR3 is TGCGCCAGCAGCTTATCACCACAGGGTACTTGGGGCGAGCAGTACTTC.

The V gene is TRBV19, the J gene TRBJ1-5; D is possibly TRBD1 (5 bases). V shed 1 base and J shed 2 bases, with 9 bases lying between them. The germline gives CDR1 LNHDA, CDR2 SQIVND (reference sequence). The CDR3 spans 15 residues. This chain's CDR3 is CASSIGGWGNQPQHF. As DNA, the CDR3 is TGTGCCAGTAGTATAGGGGGCTGGGGCAATCAGCCCCAGCATTTT.

This clone turned up a few times. The sample has other DNA sequences that encode this CDR3 too. The rearrangement uses TRBV19 and TRBJ2-1; D remains unclear. The CDR3 is 13 amino acids. Trimming removed 1 base from V and 4 bases from J, with 5 bases in between. Germline V lookup: CDR1 LNHDA, CDR2 SQIVND (reference sequence). CDR3 protein: CASSIGSYNEQFF. CDR3 bases: TGTGCCAGTAGTATAGGTTCTTACAATGAGCAGTTCTTC. Using reference TRBV19 and TRBJ2-1 for the parts outside the CDR3, the full variable domain is DGGITQSPKYLFRKEGQNVTLSCEQNLNHDAMYWYRQDPGQGLRLIYYSQIVNDFQKGDIAEGYSVSREKKESFPLTVTSAQKNPTAFYLCASSIGSYNEQFFGPGTRLTVL.

The genes are TRBV19 and TRBJ1-4, with 8 bases aligning to TRBD1. In germline, CDR1 is LNHDA, CDR2 SQIVND (reference sequence). The ends lost 3 bases at V and 0 bases at J; junction bases unmatched: 6. There are 17 residues in the CDR3. CDR3 region: CASSIRDRSTTNEKLFF. The CDR3 DNA is TGTGCCAGTAGTATCCGGGACAGGAGTACAACTAATGAAAAACTGTTTTTT.

A single count supports this clone. The chain has TRBV18 and TRBJ2-5; 7 bases fit TRBD1. CDR3 size: 12 residues. Germline lookup yields CDR1 KGHSH and CDR2 LQKENI. V dropped 1 base and J dropped 9; count of bases not matched to a gene: 2. Here the CDR3 DNA reads TGTGCCAGCTCACCACGGGGGACAGCCCAGTACTTC. Residues: CASSPRGTAQYF.

This clone showed up just a few times. The chain carries TRBV28 and TRBJ2-3; no firm D call. CDR1 and CDR2 from the germline V gene are MDHEN and SYDVKM. The CDR3 contains 12 residues. Trimming took off 7 bases at V and 1 base at J, with 6 bases between the two ends. The CDR3 DNA follows: TGTGCCAGCACCCGAGGCACAGATACGCAGTATTTT. Residues: CASTRGTDTQYF.

The table lists this clone with a few counts. The rearrangement links TRBV7-2 to TRBJ2-2; 8 nucleotides align to TRBD2. CDR3 size: 14 residues. With 3 bases clipped from V and 6 bases from J, the junction kept 3 bases outside the gene matches. CDR1 SGHTA and CDR2 FQGNSA come from the germline V gene. The CDR3 DNA sequence: TGTGCCAGCAGCTTGGGGGGACTAGCCGGGGAGCTGTTTTTT. This codes for CASSLGGLAGELFF. Full variable domain (remainder filled in from reference TRBV7-2 and TRBJ2-2): GAGVSQSPSNKVTEKGKDVELRCDPISGHTALYWYRQSLGQGLEFLIYFQGNSAPDKSGLPSDRFSAERTGGSVSTLTIQRTQQEDSAVYLCASSLGGLAGELFFGEGSRLTVL.

The rearrangement joins TRBV5-1 to TRBJ2-7, with TRBD1 identical over 10 bases. Germline lookup yields CDR1 SGHRS and CDR2 YFSETQ. Trimming cost V 0 bases and J 3 bases; bases outside gene matches: 3. This CDR3 region has 15 residues. The chain's CDR3 is CASSLDGQGGYEQYF. In DNA form, the CDR3 reads TGCGCCAGCAGCTTGGACGGACAGGGGGGCTACGAGCAGTACTTC.

This clone occurred a few times. The chain employs TRBV27 and TRBJ1-1; 7 nucleotides line up with TRBD1. This CDR3 spans 14 amino acids. The V segment lost 3 bases and the J segment 4 bases; nucleotides outside the gene matches: 5. Germline V CDR1 and CDR2: MNHEY, SMNVEV (reference sequence). The CDR3 nucleotides read TGTGCCAGCAGTTTCCAAGGGGGCTTCACTGAAGCTTTCTTT. Protein: CASSFQGGFTEAFF.

The chain couples TRBV19 to TRBJ2-1; D call uncertain. The CDR3 has 15 residues. Per germline, CDR1 LNHDA and CDR2 SQIVND (reference sequence). Trimming stripped 3 bases from V and 0 bases from J, with 9 bases between. CDR3 DNA sequence: TGTGCCAGTAGTATCTCACAGAGCTCCTACAATGAGCAGTTCTTC. The encoded protein is CASSISQSSYNEQFF. Drawing the rest from reference TRBV19 and TRBJ2-1, the complete variable domain is DGGITQSPKYLFRKEGQNVTLSCEQNLNHDAMYWYRQDPGQGLRLIYYSQIVNDFQKGDIAEGYSVSREKKESFPLTVTSAQKNPTAFYLCASSISQSSYNEQFFGPGTRLTVL.